The following is a TCR beta chain sequence with its context. Its target is unknown. V lost 2 bases and J 9 bases, leaving 17 bases between the germline ends. Germline V gene lookup returns CDR1 DFQATT and CDR2 SNEGSKA (reference sequence). CDR3 size: 14 residues. This specimen comes from a study of blood T cells in healthy people across ages. A second PCR, run for roughly 7 to 12 cycles, used a sample-barcoded 5' primer plus a J-beta primer mix. A tag from a template-switch adaptor with 12 random nucleotides marked each cDNA molecule. Every individual sample yielded 3 million or more paired-end reads (each containing CDR3). One entry per CDR3 protein results from TCRdb running MiXCR on the 5' RACE reads. The sample shows over a million distinct CDR3 sequences, approximately 39% of them seen only once. Findings of the study overall: There were more naive CD4+ cells and higher diversity in long-lived donors than in aged donors. Estimates of diversity drawn from one million T cells were considered underestimates.

The TCR originated in a woman younger than 30 in good health. The sequencing input was blood. V usage is TRBV20-1 and J usage is TRBJ1-5; TRBD1 is a possible D gene (6 bases). CDR3 bases: TGCAGTGCTAGATCGTGGACAGTCGATGGGCCCCAGCATTTT. It codes for CSARSWTVDGPQHF.